A selection of T cell receptor beta chains follows, all from one sample in a study of a mutant IDH1 vaccine in newly diagnosed glioma. Clones were read by immunoSEQ multiplex PCR, and TCRdb kept only the in-frame ones, dropping some. The sample contains about 54,000 clones, 75% to 85% of which appear only once. No antigen is known for these receptors. The specimen was PBMCs, collected from a glioma patient whose treatment included an IDH1 peptide vaccine. Receptors were obtained from a man aged 30-40 years with glioma. Both conserved end residues are part of each CDR3. A D gene is named only where the DNA matches it firmly. The listing skips clone size in some rows; elsewhere it reads once, few, many or a size class.

>-|TRBV23-1|-|TRBJ1-5
CASTQARQRVNSNQPQHF
TGCGCCAGCACCCAAGCCCGCCAGAGGGTGAATAGCAATCAGCCCCAGCATTTT
>-|TRBV14|-|TRBJ1-6
CASSQWSGSPLHF
TGTGCCAGCAGTCAGTGGAGTGGTTCACCCCTCCACTTT
>-|TRBV11-2|-|TRBJ1-2
CASSPSSDSNYGYTF
TGTGCCAGCAGCCCCTCCTCGGACAGCAACTATGGCTACACCTTC
>-|TRBV29-1|TRBD2|TRBJ2-7
CSAGRAGNYEQYF
TGCAGCGCCGGGAGGGCAGGCAACTACGAGCAGTACTTC
>-|TRBV15|TRBD1|TRBJ2-4
CATSRLEGQGRDIQYF
TGTGCCACCAGCAGACTAGAGGGACAGGGTAGGGACATTCAGTACTTC
>-|TRBV6-1|TRBD1|TRBJ2-7
CASSRTGVTYEQYF
TGTGCCAGCAGTAGGACAGGAGTAACCTACGAGCAGTACTTC
>-|TRBV7-2|TRBD2|TRBJ2-1
CASSLSWTSGVRGEQFF
TGTGCCAGCAGCTTATCCTGGACTAGCGGGGTACGAGGAGAGCAGTTCTTC
>-|TRBV18|TRBD1|TRBJ2-7
CASSPAGTGASYEQYF
TGTGCCAGCTCACCCGCCGGGACAGGGGCCTCCTACGAGCAGTACTTC
>-|TRBV29-1|TRBD1|TRBJ1-1
CSVEVIRTGRTEAFF
TGCAGCGTTGAAGTGATAAGGACAGGGCGCACTGAAGCTTTCTTT
>-|TRBV5-1|-|TRBJ1-1
CASSLLGRSMNTEAFF
TGCGCCAGCAGCTTGTTAGGGCGCTCCATGAACACTGAAGCTTTCTTT
>-|TRBV30|TRBD1|TRBJ2-5
CAWRPGGSPKTQYF
TGTGCCTGGAGGCCAGGGGGCTCCCCTAAGACCCAGTACTTC
>-|TRBV11-2|TRBD1|TRBJ1-3
CAGSRTGSSGNTIYF
TGTGCCGGCAGCCGGACAGGGAGCTCTGGAAACACCATATATTTT
>-|TRBV19|TRBD2|TRBJ2-7
CATGTSGYEQYF
TGTGCCACCGGGACTAGCGGCTACGAGCAGTACTTC
>once|TRBV5-1|TRBD1|TRBJ2-7
CASSPRGGTGGREQYF
TGCGCCAGCAGCCCAAGAGGTGGGACAGGGGGCCGCGAGCAGTACTTC
>-|TRBV7-8|TRBD1|TRBJ2-6
CASSSHRDSLTF
TGTGCCAGCAGCTCCCATCGGGACAGTCTGACTTTC
>-|TRBV2|-|TRBJ2-3
CASSRLSRDSTDTQYF
TGTGCCAGCAGTCGTCTTTCCCGGGACAGCACAGATACGCAGTATTTT
>-|TRBV5-1|-|TRBJ2-7
CASSLRGGNTYEQYF
TGCGCCAGCAGCTTGAGGGGGGGCAACACCTACGAGCAGTACTTC
>-|TRBV19|-|TRBJ1-5
CASSMFRGVGNQPQHF
TGTGCCAGTAGTATGTTTCGGGGAGTCGGCAATCAGCCCCAGCATTTT
>-|TRBV10-3|-|TRBJ1-5
CAISESLGTQPQHF
TGTGCCATCAGTGAGTCTTTGGGGACTCAGCCCCAGCATTTT
>-|TRBV28|-|TRBJ1-2
CASSRSGQSGYTF
TGTGCCAGCAGTAGGTCGGGTCAGAGTGGCTACACCTTC
>-|TRBV4-2|-|TRBJ2-6
CASRSGANVLTF
TGTGCCAGCAGGTCTGGGGCCAACGTCCTGACTTTC
>-|TRBV6-1|TRBD1|TRBJ1-1
CASSEFDSHLTGHTGRAFF
TGTGCCAGCAGTGAATTCGACTCCCACTTGACAGGGCACACAGGTAGGGCTTTCTTT
>-|TRBV4-1|-|TRBJ2-7
CASSQGTVSYEQYF
TGCGCCAGCAGCCAAGGTACCGTTTCCTACGAGCAGTACTTC
>-|TRBV2|TRBD1|TRBJ2-7
CASSEKDRGYEQYF
TGTGCCAGCAGTGAAAAGGACAGGGGCTACGAGCAGTACTTC
>few|TRBV5-6|-|TRBJ1-1
CASIRSTEAFF
TGTGCCAGCATCCGTTCCACTGAAGCTTTCTTT
>-|TRBV6-6|TRBD1|TRBJ2-3
CASSYSRGQDTDTQYF
TGTGCCAGCAGTTACTCACGGGGACAGGACACAGATACGCAGTATTTT
>-|TRBV5-8|TRBD1|TRBJ2-7
CASSLGDRDSYEQYF
TGTGCCAGCAGCTTGGGGGACAGGGACTCCTACGAGCAGTACTTC
>-|TRBV2|-|TRBJ1-5
CASSEGTYSNQPQHF
TGTGCCAGCAGTGAAGGTACTTATAGCAATCAGCCCCAGCATTTT
>-|TRBV29-1|-|TRBJ2-2
CSVARKTNTGELFF
TGCAGCGTTGCCCGTAAGACGAACACCGGGGAGCTGTTTTTT
>-|TRBV23-1|TRBD1|TRBJ1-5
CASSRRDSLNNQPQHF
TGCGCCAGCAGCCGTAGGGACAGTCTAAACAATCAGCCCCAGCATTTT
>-|TRBV28|-|TRBJ2-7
CASSRPSGGPSYEQYF
TGTGCCAGCAGCCGTCCCTCCGGGGGGCCTTCCTACGAGCAGTACTTC
>-|TRBV28|-|TRBJ1-5
CASWFSGGGEGQPQHF
TGTGCCAGCTGGTTCTCTGGTGGCGGGGAAGGTCAGCCCCAGCATTTT
>-|TRBV6-1|-|TRBJ1-5
CASRLVRDSNQPQHF
TGTGCCAGCAGACTTGTAAGGGATAGCAATCAGCCCCAGCATTTT
>once|TRBV7-8|-|TRBJ1-3
CASSPLGATNRNTIYF
TGTGCCAGCAGCCCCTTGGGGGCAACTAATCGGAACACCATATATTTT
>-|TRBV30|-|TRBJ2-7
CAWSPGPYYEQYF
TGTGCCTGGAGTCCAGGGCCTTACTACGAGCAGTACTTC
>-|TRBV6-1|-|TRBJ1-2
CASIHTGTYGYTF
TGTGCCAGCATCCATACAGGGACATATGGCTACACCTTC
>-|TRBV6-5|TRBD1|TRBJ2-2
CASSPRGPNTGELFF
TGTGCCAGCAGTCCGAGGGGGCCGAACACCGGGGAGCTGTTTTTT
>once|TRBV10-3|-|TRBJ1-1
CAISGSGNTEAFF
TGTGCCATCAGTGGGAGCGGCAACACTGAAGCTTTCTTT
>-|TRBV19|TRBD1|TRBJ1-1
CASSREHRGQGTEAFF
TGTGCCAGTAGTAGAGAGCACAGGGGGCAGGGGACTGAAGCTTTCTTT
>-|TRBV21-1|-|TRBJ2-5
CASSKRLAGGSETQYF
TGTGCCAGCAGCAAGCGGCTAGCGGGGGGTTCAGAGACCCAGTACTTC
>once|TRBV14|-|TRBJ2-3
CASSHYSGDTQYF
TGTGCCAGCAGCCATTACTCGGGAGATACGCAGTATTTT
>-|TRBV27|-|TRBJ1-3
CASSLTASFGNTIYF
TGTGCCAGCAGTTTGACAGCTTCCTTCGGAAACACCATATATTTT
>once|TRBV27|TRBD1|TRBJ2-1
CASSSESGQGYNEQFF
TGTGCCAGCAGTTCGGAATCGGGACAGGGTTACAATGAGCAGTTCTTC
>-|TRBV4-1|-|TRBJ1-6
CASSQEGGLLSSYNSPLHF
TGCGCCAGCAGCCAAGAGGGGGGACTGTTGAGCTCCTATAATTCACCCCTCCACTTT
>-|TRBV19|TRBD1|TRBJ2-7
CASRSPGRGFEQYF
TGTGCCAGTAGGTCTCCGGGCAGGGGGTTCGAGCAGTACTTC
>-|TRBV18|-|TRBJ1-4
CASSRPGDTNEKLFF
TGTGCCAGCTCACGGCCAGGGGACACTAATGAAAAACTGTTTTTT
>-|TRBV5-1|TRBD1|TRBJ1-4
CASSPDRVATNEKLFF
TGCGCCAGCAGCCCCGACAGGGTCGCAACTAATGAAAAACTGTTTTTT
>-|TRBV28|TRBD2|TRBJ2-1
CASSPGKGLAGGFEQFF
TGTGCCAGCAGTCCCGGAAAAGGACTAGCGGGGGGTTTCGAGCAGTTCTTC
>-|TRBV28|TRBD2|TRBJ2-1
CASSLPSLAGDGALNEQFF
TGTGCCAGCAGTTTACCGTCTCTAGCGGGGGATGGGGCCCTCAATGAGCAGTTCTTC
>-|TRBV7-9|-|TRBJ1-1
CASSLAPLMTGMNTEAFF
TGTGCCAGCAGCTTAGCTCCCCTCATGACAGGAATGAACACTGAAGCTTTCTTT
>few|TRBV7-6|-|TRBJ2-3
CASSRRTDTQYF
TGTGCCAGCAGCCGACGCACAGATACGCAGTATTTT
>-|TRBV27|-|TRBJ1-1
CASSSSNRMNTEAFF
TGTGCCAGCAGTTCCTCAAACAGGATGAACACTGAAGCTTTCTTT
>-|TRBV14|TRBD2|TRBJ2-1
CASSQDRLAGANEQFF
TGTGCCAGCAGCCAAGATCGGCTAGCGGGGGCCAATGAGCAGTTCTTC
>-|TRBV5-4|TRBD1|TRBJ1-2
CASSWGQGRQGYTF
TGTGCCAGCAGCTGGGGACAGGGACGGCAGGGCTACACCTTC
>-|TRBV7-9|-|TRBJ2-2
CASSLSQRSTGELFF
TGTGCCAGCAGCTTATCCCAAAGAAGCACCGGGGAGCTGTTTTTT
>-|TRBV21-1|-|TRBJ2-1
CASSNGPRQEGVGRDHEQFF
TGTGCCAGCAGCAATGGGCCTCGACAGGAGGGTGTAGGACGTGACCATGAGCAGTTCTTC
>-|TRBV4-1|-|TRBJ1-1
CASSQLTTGNTEAFF
TGCGCCAGCAGCCAACTTACAACAGGGAACACTGAAGCTTTCTTT
>-|TRBV13|TRBD1|TRBJ1-1
CASSLGGGRNTEAFF
TGTGCCAGCAGCTTAGGAGGGGGCCGGAACACTGAAGCTTTCTTT
>-|TRBV5-1|TRBD2|TRBJ2-3
CASSFLSGGATDTQYF
TGCGCCAGCAGCTTTCTGAGCGGGGGAGCCACAGATACGCAGTATTTT